A single sample is the source of the 5 T cell receptor beta chains below, sequenced in a study of T-cell memory formation after mild COVID-19. TCRdb reprocessed the 5' RACE reads with MiXCR, giving one entry per CDR3 protein. Of 310,000 or so distinct CDR3 sequences detected, around a sixth appear once; the ten largest clones hold roughly 22%. Sequencing was performed on PBMCs or a T cell subset sorted from them (not recorded which). These receptor sequences come from a man aged 18 to 29 who had mild COVID-19 (a few samples of this study predate the infection). Cell type and time point are not known.

This sequence joins TRBV6-6 and TRBJ1-5; D might be TRBD1 (5 bases). Germline V CDR1 and CDR2: MNHNY, SVGAGI (reference sequence). V lost 7 bases and J 7 bases, leaving 11 bases between the germline ends. This CDR3 region has 12 residues. The CDR3 coding sequence is TGTGCCAGCACCTTCGGGGACCAGCCCCAGCATTTT. This codes for CASTFGDQPQHF.

The chain employs TRBV20-1 and TRBJ2-6; 9 positions match TRBD1. CDR1 and CDR2 (germline): DFQATT, SNEGSKA (reference sequence). Germline trimming cut 6 bases from V and 2 bases from J; bases unmatched to any gene: 8. The CDR3 length is 16 residues. The CDR3 region has the DNA TGCAGTGCCGTCGGACAGGGGTGGGCTGGGGCCAACGTCCTGACTTTC. Translated: CSAVGQGWAGANVLTF.

The chain is built from TRBV4-2 and TRBJ2-5; TRBD2 matches at 8 bases. V lost 0 bases to trimming and J lost 2 bases; unmatched junction nucleotides: 5. Germline V gives CDR1 LGHNA, CDR2 YNFKEQ. The CDR3 loop spans 16 amino acids. The CDR3 here is CASSQEGTSGQETQYF. As DNA, the CDR3 is TGTGCCAGCAGCCAAGAGGGCACTAGCGGACAAGAGACCCAGTACTTC.

This clonotype was seen many times. The chain has TRBV12-3 or TRBV12-4 and TRBJ2-6; D not certain. The CDR3 consists of 13 residues. The germline V and J ends were trimmed by 6 bases and 1 base, with 4 bases remaining between them. The CDR3 here is CASRQSGANVLTF. DNA for the CDR3: TGTGCCAGCAGACAGTCTGGGGCCAACGTCCTGACTTTC.

This clonotype was seen more than once but under ten times. The rearrangement links TRBV7-2 to TRBJ2-3, with 9 bases identical to TRBD2. Germline CDR1 is SGHTA and CDR2 is FQGNSA. The ends lost 5 bases at V and 5 bases at J; junction bases unmatched: 2. This CDR3 has 13 amino acids. The CDR3 sequence is CASSRGRGDTQYF. In nucleotides, the CDR3 is TGTGCCAGCAGCCGCGGGAGGGGAGATACGCAGTATTTT.